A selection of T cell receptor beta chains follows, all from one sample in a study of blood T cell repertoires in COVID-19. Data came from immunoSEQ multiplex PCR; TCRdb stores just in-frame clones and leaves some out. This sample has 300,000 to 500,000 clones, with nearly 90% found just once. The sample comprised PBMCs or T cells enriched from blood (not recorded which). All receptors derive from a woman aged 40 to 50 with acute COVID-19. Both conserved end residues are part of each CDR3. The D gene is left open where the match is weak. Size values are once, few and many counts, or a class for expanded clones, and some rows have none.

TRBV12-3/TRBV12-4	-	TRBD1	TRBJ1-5	TGTGCCAGCAGTACGGACAGGGTAGCCCAGCATTTT	CASSTDRVAQHF
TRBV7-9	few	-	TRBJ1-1	TGTGCCAGCAGCCCGCCGGGGGGACAGAACACTGAAGCTTTCTTT	CASSPPGGQNTEAFF
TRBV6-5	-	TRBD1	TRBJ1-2	TGTGCCAGCAGTAACAGGGGGGTAGGCTATGGCTACACCTTC	CASSNRGVGYGYTF
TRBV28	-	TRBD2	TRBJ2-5	TGTGCCAGCAGACAAACGGGGGGGCAAGAGACCCAGTACTTC	CASRQTGGQETQYF
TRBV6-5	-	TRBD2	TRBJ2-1	TGTGCCATCAAGCCGCGGGGGGGGTCTTACAATGAGCAGTTCTTC	CAIKPRGGSYNEQFF
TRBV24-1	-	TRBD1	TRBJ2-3	TGTGCCACCAGTGACCGATATGGGACAGGGATGGGAGGTCTCGATACGCAGTATTTT	CATSDRYGTGMGGLDTQYF
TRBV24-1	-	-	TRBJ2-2	TGTGCCACCAGTGAACAGGGCAGCACCGGGGAGCTGTTTTTT	CATSEQGSTGELFF
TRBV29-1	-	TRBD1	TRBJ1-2	TGCAGCGTGACGGACAGGGCGTCCTTAGCTAACTATGGCTACACCTTC	CSVTDRASLANYGYTF
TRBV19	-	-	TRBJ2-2	TGTGCCAGTAGTATAACCCCAGGGGCCGGGGAGCTGTTTTTT	CASSITPGAGELFF
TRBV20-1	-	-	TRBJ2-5	TGCAGTGCTAGTTTCGGGACCCAGTACTTC	CSASFGTQYF
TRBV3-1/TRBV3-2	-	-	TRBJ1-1	TGTGCCAGCAGCCAAGGCGTGAGAGGTGAAGCTTTCTTT	CASSQGVRGEAFF
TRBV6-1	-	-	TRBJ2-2	TGTGCCAGCAGTGAAATGGGGGGAGTCGGCACCGGGGAGCTGTTTTTT	CASSEMGGVGTGELFF
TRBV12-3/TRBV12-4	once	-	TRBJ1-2	TGTGCCAGCAGTCGCGGCGGGGAAGCCGGCTACACCTTC	CASSRGGEAGYTF
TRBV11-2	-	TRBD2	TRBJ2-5	TGTGCCAGCAGCCTCGGGACTATTAGCCCTGGAACCCAGTACTTC	CASSLGTISPGTQYF
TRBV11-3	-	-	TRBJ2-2	TGTGCCAGCAGCCCAGGGGTCGGGGAGCTGTTTTTT	CASSPGVGELFF
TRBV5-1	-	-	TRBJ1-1	TGCGCCAGCAGCTTGAGACAAAACACTGAAGCTTTCTTT	CASSLRQNTEAFF
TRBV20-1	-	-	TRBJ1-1	TGCAGCTTTGAGGGTGGCACTGAAGCTTTCTTT	CSFEGGTEAFF
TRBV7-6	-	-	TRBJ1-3	TGTGCCAGCAGCAGCGGGGGCAACTCTGGAAACACCATATATTTT	CASSSGGNSGNTIYF
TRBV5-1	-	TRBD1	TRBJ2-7	TGCGCCAGCAGCCAAGACGGACAGGGCGCCTCCTACGAGCAGTACTTC	CASSQDGQGASYEQYF
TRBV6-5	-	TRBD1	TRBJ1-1	TGTGCCAGCAGTTTAACAGGGGTGGGGAGCACTGAAGCTTTCTTT	CASSLTGVGSTEAFF
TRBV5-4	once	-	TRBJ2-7	TGTGCCAGCAGCCCCGGGACATCAAGGGCCCCCTACGAGCAGTACTTC	CASSPGTSRAPYEQYF
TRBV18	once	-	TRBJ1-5	TGTGCCAGCTCACCGGAGGGAAATAGCAATCAGCCCCAGCATTTT	CASSPEGNSNQPQHF
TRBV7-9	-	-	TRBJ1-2	TGTGCCAGCAGCCCGTCTCTGGGACATAACTATGGCTACACCTTC	CASSPSLGHNYGYTF
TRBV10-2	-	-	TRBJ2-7	TGCGCCAGCAGTGATCGCGGCAGAAATTACTACGAGCAGTACTTC	CASSDRGRNYYEQYF
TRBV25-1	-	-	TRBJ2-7	TGTGCCAGCAGTTTGCAGGGCCTACGGGAGCAGTACTTC	CASSLQGLREQYF
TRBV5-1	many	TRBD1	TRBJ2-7	TGCGCCAGCAGGGCCGGGACAGATACCTACGAGCAGTACTTC	CASRAGTDTYEQYF
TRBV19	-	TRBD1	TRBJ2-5	TGTGCCAGTAGCACCGGGACAGGGGAAGAGACCCAGTACTTC	CASSTGTGEETQYF
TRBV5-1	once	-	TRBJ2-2	TGCGCCAGCAGCTCTACAGGGTGGGACGGGGAGCTGTTTTTT	CASSSTGWDGELFF
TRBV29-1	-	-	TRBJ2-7	TGCAGCGTTTTAGGACTCTACGAGCAGTACTTC	CSVLGLYEQYF
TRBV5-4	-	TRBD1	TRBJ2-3	TGTGCCAGCAGCTTGGACAGGGGAGATAATACGCAGTATTTT	CASSLDRGDNTQYF
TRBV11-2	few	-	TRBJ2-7	TGTGCCAGCAGCTCGATGACAGAGCCCTACGAGCAGTACTTC	CASSSMTEPYEQYF